The 6 T cell receptor beta chains given below trace back to one sample, sequenced in a study of breast tumors, draining lymph nodes, adjacent tissues. From the multiplex PCR reads, TCRdb called clonotypes with MiXCR, one entry per CDR3 protein. Found here are about 230,000 distinct CDR3 sequences, 32% of them singletons; the top ten hold 1.3% to 1.5%. Axillary draining lymph nodes of breast cancer patients supplied the node samples. Sequenced input: axillary lymph node tissue. These receptors were collected from a female donor with breast cancer. Some clones in this sample may be carry-over from other donors' samples.

This chain links TRBV6-4 with TRBJ1-1; a possible D gene is TRBD1 (5 bases). Germline V gene sequence: CDR1 MRHNA, CDR2 SNTAGT. The CDR3 spans 12 residues. V was cut by 6 bases and J by 9 bases, with 14 bases left in between. CDR3 in DNA: TGTGCCAGCAGCTCTGGCAGGGATCAAGCTTTCTTT. It is translated as CASSSGRDQAFF.

This clonotype was observed a few times. This chain joins TRBV6-5 and TRBJ1-5; TRBD1 agrees at 8 bases. The CDR3 is 15 residues long. V was pared by 5 bases and J by 5 bases, with 8 bases of the junction left unmatched. Germline CDR1 MNHEY, CDR2 SVGAGI. This CDR3 is CASSHAGGTDQPQHF. The CDR3 bases are TGTGCCAGCAGTCACGCAGGGGGCACCGATCAGCCCCAGCATTTT.

This clonotype came up many times. The gene calls are TRBV4-2 and TRBJ2-2; D uncertain. Germline CDR1 reads LGHNA; CDR2 reads YNFKEQ. The CDR3 is 14 residues long. V gave up 3 bases and J gave up 1 base, with 6 bases separating them. CDR3 sequence: CASSHRKNTGELFF. In DNA form, the CDR3 reads TGTGCCAGCAGCCACAGGAAGAACACCGGGGAGCTGTTTTTT.

This clonotype was observed at least ten times. This chain connects TRBV11-3 to TRBJ1-2, with D tentatively TRBD1 (6 bases). The CDR3 runs 15 residues. V lost 5 bases and J lost 4, with 17 bases in between. CDR1 is SGHNT, CDR2 YENEEA, per germline. This CDR3 is CASSPGVTGSYGYTF. In DNA, the CDR3 is TGTGCCAGCAGCCCAGGGGTGACAGGTTCCTATGGCTACACCTTC.

For this clonotype: Being one base from a much bigger clone, this may be a read error. The chain joins TRBV20-1 to TRBJ2-7, with D maybe TRBD2 (6 bases). There are 13 residues in the CDR3. The germline CDR1 and CDR2 sequences are DFQATT and SNEGSKA (reference sequence). Here the CDR3 reads CSAVGGSSYGQYF. CDR3 sequence (DNA): TGCAGTGCCGTCGGGGGTTCTTCCTACGGGCAGTACTTC.

At least ten counts were recorded for this clonotype. The rearrangement joins TRBV20-1 to TRBJ1-5; possible D gene TRBD1, 5 bases. Germline V CDR1 and CDR2: DFQATT, SNEGSKA (reference sequence). V dropped 3 bases and J dropped 3 bases, with 9 bases sitting between them. This CDR3 has 13 residues. The CDR3 coding sequence is TGCAGTGCTAGTGAGGGGACCAATCAGCCCCAGCATTTT. This codes for CSASEGTNQPQHF.